Following are 29 T cell receptor beta chains from one sample sequenced in a study of blood T cells in healthy people across ages. Primed by a sample-barcoded 5' primer and a J-beta primer mix, a second PCR proceeded for about 6 to 12 cycles. TCRdb used MiXCR to reprocess the 5' RACE reads, holding one entry per CDR3 protein. The table has approximately 1.5 million distinct CDR3 sequences, 40% to 45% seen once. Source material: blood. The receptors come from a woman aged 18-30 years in good health.

V gene TRBV5-1 combines with J gene TRBJ2-7, with D possibly being TRBD2 (5 bases). Trimming cost V 3 bases and J 1 base, with 17 bases left between them. Germline V gives CDR1 SGHRS, CDR2 YFSETQ. The CDR3 is made up of 16 amino acids. CDR3 amino acids: CASSWSMGSLSYEQYF. As DNA, the CDR3 is TGCGCCAGCAGCTGGAGCATGGGGAGTTTATCCTACGAGCAGTACTTC.

This clonotype showed up just a few times. V gene TRBV12-3 or TRBV12-4 combines with J gene TRBJ2-4; TRBD2 aligns across 12 bases. The CDR3 loop spans 19 amino acids. J was trimmed by 3 bases and V by 7 bases; bases with no gene match: 16. The CDR3 here is CASTQRASGGAVSKNIQYF. The CDR3 DNA is TGTGCCAGCACCCAAAGGGCTAGCGGGGGGGCAGTAAGCAAAAACATTCAGTACTTC.

The genes are TRBV6-5 and TRBJ2-5; a weak D match, TRBD1 (5 bases). In germline, CDR1 is MNHEY, CDR2 SVGAGI. Trimming pared 6 bases from V and 7 bases from J, leaving 21 bases between. The CDR3 has 15 amino acids. DNA for the CDR3: TGTGCCAGCAGCCCCTTCGCTCAGGGAAGAGGGACCCAGTACTTC. Translation gives CASSPFAQGRGTQYF.

This chain joins TRBV12-3 or TRBV12-4 and TRBJ2-2; TRBD1 agrees at 7 bases. This CDR3 spans 15 amino acids. J gave up 1 base and V 6 bases, and 5 bases lay outside the gene matches. DNA for the CDR3: TGTGCCAGCAGCGGACAGGCCTGGAACACCGGGGAGCTGTTTTTT. Residues: CASSGQAWNTGELFF.

This clonotype was seen a handful of times. The chain recombines TRBV7-8 with TRBJ2-1; the match to TRBD1 covers 10 bases. This CDR3 is built from 15 residues. Trimming at V came to 5 bases and at J to 5 bases, leaving 6 bases not matched to a gene. Germline V CDR1 and CDR2: SGHVS, FQNEAQ. The CDR3 nucleotides are TGTGCCAGCAGCCAGACAGGGGGCTACCACAATGAGCAGTTCTTC. This codes for CASSQTGGYHNEQFF.

In this sample, this clonotype turned up once. The chain joins TRBV11-2 to TRBJ2-3, with unresolved D. CDR1 and CDR2 (germline): SGHAT, FQNNGV. V shed 5 bases and J shed 8 bases, with 8 bases lying between them. The CDR3 totals 11 residues. The CDR3 reads CASSPQFTQYF. CDR3 DNA: TGTGCCAGCAGCCCACAATTTACGCAGTATTTT.

This clonotype was recorded at least ten times. The chain joins TRBV4-3 to TRBJ2-3; D unresolved. V was cut by 2 bases and J by 0 bases, with 15 bases left in between. The CDR3 spans 17 residues. Germline V gives CDR1 LGHNA, CDR2 YSLEER. CDR3 DNA sequence: TGCGCCAGCAGCCAAACCCCTCTGATAACTAGCACAGATACGCAGTATTTT. Its protein is CASSQTPLITSTDTQYF.

V usage is TRBV5-5 and J usage is TRBJ2-2; a weak D match, TRBD2 (6 bases). V was trimmed by 2 bases and J by 4 bases, leaving 12 bases between them. The CDR3 loop spans 15 amino acids. Germline assignment: CDR1 SGHKS and CDR2 YYEKEE (reference sequence). This CDR3 is CASSFGGSSTGELFF. DNA for the CDR3: TGTGCCAGCAGCTTCGGGGGATCTAGCACCGGGGAGCTGTTTTTT.

V and J are TRBV20-1 and TRBJ2-7; tentatively, D is TRBD1 (6 bases). The CDR3 is 13 residues long. Trimming stripped 7 bases from V and 0 bases from J, with 13 bases between. Per germline, CDR1 DFQATT and CDR2 SNEGSKA (reference sequence). CDR3 protein: CSGRDKSSYEQYF. CDR3 in DNA: TGCAGTGGAAGGGACAAGAGCTCCTACGAGCAGTACTTC.

The chain recombines TRBV7-3 with TRBJ2-1; D is possibly TRBD2 (5 bases). V was shortened by 6 bases and J by 0 bases, with 12 bases between the two germline ends. The length of the CDR3 is 15 residues. Germline CDR1 and CDR2: SGHTA and FQGTGA. The CDR3 DNA is TGTGCCAGCAGTCGGACTTTTGACTCCTACAATGAGCAGTTCTTC. It specifies CASSRTFDSYNEQFF.

V is TRBV4-1 and J is TRBJ1-1; a possible D gene is TRBD1 (5 bases). Looked up from germline, CDR1 is MGHRA and CDR2 is YSYEKL. The CDR3 is 13 amino acids. Trimming cost V 0 bases and J 8 bases, with 10 bases left between them. CDR3 DNA: TGCGCCAGCAGCCAAGAGACAGTAGCCGAAGCTTTCTTT. It specifies CASSQETVAEAFF.

The V call is TRBV6-2 or TRBV6-3, the J call TRBJ2-7; D is perhaps TRBD2 (6 bases). The V gene's germline CDR1 is MNHEY and CDR2 SVGEGT. The V gene lost 6 bases and the J gene lost 6 bases, with 15 bases spanning the gap. The CDR3 is made up of 13 amino acids. In nucleotides, the CDR3 is TGTGCCAGCAGATCGGGAGTATATCGCGAGCAGTACTTC. Translating gives CASRSGVYREQYF.

The chain employs TRBV7-2 and TRBJ2-3, with D perhaps TRBD1 (5 bases). The germline gives CDR1 SGHTA, CDR2 FQGNSA. The ends were cut back, 2 bases at V and 0 bases at J, with 12 bases in the middle. The length of the CDR3 is 16 residues. CDR3 loop: CASSLMTASSTDTQYF. The CDR3 nucleotides are TGTGCCAGCAGCTTAATGACAGCCTCTAGCACAGATACGCAGTATTTT.

This rearrangement joins TRBV6-5 to TRBJ2-1; TRBD2 matches at 11 bases. V lost 7 bases and J lost 6; bases outside the gene matches: 8. The V gene's germline CDR1 is MNHEY and CDR2 SVGAGI. This CDR3 has 15 residues. The CDR3 spells CASTRTSGSSNEQFF. The CDR3 nucleotides read TGTGCCAGCACCCGAACTAGCGGGAGTAGCAATGAGCAGTTCTTC.

V usage is TRBV20-1 and J usage is TRBJ1-1; TRBD1 matches 7 bases. The V gene end was trimmed by 3 bases and the J gene end by 1 base; junction bases not matched to a gene: 2. The CDR3 length is 13 residues. Germline CDR1 DFQATT, CDR2 SNEGSKA (reference sequence). CDR3 nucleotide sequence: TGCAGTGCTAGCAGACAGGGGAACACTGAAGCTTTCTTT. Translating it yields CSASRQGNTEAFF.

This clonotype appeared a few times. The chain is built from TRBV6-5 and TRBJ1-6; D is undetermined. The CDR3 has 13 amino acids. The germline gives CDR1 MNHEY, CDR2 SVGAGI. Trimming took off 10 bases at V and 7 bases at J, with 14 bases between the two ends. The CDR3: CATRTLGNSPLHF. The DNA of the CDR3 is TGTGCCACCAGGACTCTCGGGAATTCACCCCTCCACTTT.

The V and J genes are TRBV28 and TRBJ2-7; tentatively, D is TRBD2 (6 bases). V lost 7 bases and J lost 1, with 11 bases in between. The germline V gene encodes CDR1 MDHEN and CDR2 SYDVKM. The CDR3 length is 13 residues. DNA for the CDR3: TGTGCCAGCACTCGTGGGGGGTCCTACGAGCAGTACTTC. Amino acid sequence: CASTRGGSYEQYF.

This clonotype came up a few times. The chain carries TRBV6-1 and TRBJ1-2, with a tentative D call TRBD1 (5 bases). This CDR3 is 14 amino acids long. CDR1 and CDR2 (germline): MNHNS, SASEGT. The V and J ends lost 1 base and 8 bases respectively, with 14 bases between them. CDR3 amino acids: CASSEGGAEEGYTF. The CDR3, as DNA: TGTGCCAGCAGTGAAGGAGGGGCTGAGGAGGGCTACACCTTC.

CDR3 nucleotides: TGTGCCAGCAGCCCAAGTTTAGCTGAGGACTACGAGCAGTACTTC. It codes for CASSPSLAEDYEQYF. This rearrangement joins TRBV7-2 to TRBJ2-7; D remains unclear. Germline loops: CDR1 SGHTA, CDR2 FQGNSA. This CDR3 region has 15 residues. Trimming took 5 bases from V and 3 from J, leaving 17 bases between them.

This clonotype appeared a few times. J is TRBJ2-1 and V is TRBV10-3, with 7 bases lining up with TRBD1. CDR3 length: 16 amino acids. Germline trimming cut 4 bases from V and 4 bases from J; bases unmatched to any gene: 10. Germline V lookup: CDR1 ENHRY, CDR2 SYGVKD. The CDR3 coding sequence is TGTGCCATCAGTGGGGCGACAGGGTTTAGGTACAATGAGCAGTTCTTC. This encodes CAISGATGFRYNEQFF.

In its sample, this clonotype was seen a few times. The chain recombines TRBV27 with TRBJ2-1; 13 bases are shared with TRBD2. The CDR3 sequence is 15 residues long. V shed 4 bases, J shed 9 bases, and the junction held 6 bases outside the gene matches. Germline V gene sequence: CDR1 MNHEY, CDR2 SMNVEV (reference sequence). The CDR3 sequence: CASSSWTSGSIEQFF. The CDR3 nucleotides are TGTGCCAGCAGTTCCTGGACTAGCGGGAGTATTGAGCAGTTCTTC.

J is TRBJ2-1 and V is TRBV9, with TRBD2 matching over 11 bases. In germline, CDR1 is SGDLS, CDR2 YYNGEE. CDR3 size: 19 residues. V gave up 4 bases and J gave up 2 bases; unmatched junction bases: 14. CDR3 amino acids: CASSKSGTSGASTYNEQFF. DNA for the CDR3: TGTGCCAGCAGCAAGTCCGGGACTAGCGGTGCCAGCACCTACAATGAGCAGTTCTTC.

There are many counts of this clonotype. This rearrangement joins TRBV7-9 to TRBJ2-1; possible D gene TRBD1, 6 bases. The CDR3 has 14 residues. The germline gives CDR1 SEHNR, CDR2 FQNEAQ (reference sequence). Trimming shortened V by 3 bases and J by 4 bases, and 10 bases separated the two germline ends. CDR3 protein: CASSLQGNYNEQFF. The CDR3 nucleotides read TGTGCCAGCAGCTTGCAGGGGAATTACAATGAGCAGTTCTTC.

This clonotype was detected many times. V is TRBV7-9 and J is TRBJ1-5; D might be TRBD1 (5 bases). This CDR3 region has 13 residues. Trimming took 2 bases from V and 6 from J, leaving 8 bases between them. Germline assignment: CDR1 SEHNR and CDR2 FQNEAQ (reference sequence). In DNA form, the CDR3 reads TGTGCCAGCAGCTTACAGGGTGTTCAGCCCCAGCATTTT. Translation gives CASSLQGVQPQHF.

This sequence joins TRBV5-5 and TRBJ1-2; TRBD1 agrees at 8 bases. The CDR3 is 15 residues long. CDR1 and CDR2 from the germline V gene are SGHKS and YYEKEE (reference sequence). Trimming cost V 2 bases and J 8 bases; bases outside gene matches: 11. The CDR3 DNA follows: TGTGCCAGCAGCTTACACCTGGACAGGGTGAGCGGCTACACCTTC. Protein sequence: CASSLHLDRVSGYTF.

The table lists this clonotype with a few counts. One junction end does not reproduce the germline sequence, and a read error may be involved. The rearrangement links TRBV29-1 to TRBJ2-4; 8 nucleotides align to TRBD1. The end of the DNA aligns better with TRBJ2-5, so the J call may be wrong. Germline V gives CDR1 SQVTM, CDR2 ANQGSEA. This CDR3 has 15 amino acids. CDR3 amino acids: CSVEGQGSLLETQYF. The CDR3 nucleotides read TGCAGCGTGGAAGGACAGGGCTCCCTTCTGGAGACCCAGTACTTC.

The genes are TRBV19 and TRBJ2-1; 8 bases fit TRBD1. This CDR3 has 15 residues. After removal of 7 bases from V and 4 bases from J, the junction contained 9 bases not matched to a gene. Germline lookup yields CDR1 LNHDA and CDR2 SQIVND (reference sequence). The CDR3 reads CASNAGTGPYNEQFF. For the CDR3, the DNA is TGTGCCAGTAATGCCGGGACAGGACCTTACAATGAGCAGTTCTTC. Full variable domain (missing parts from reference TRBV19 and TRBJ2-1): DGGITQSPKYLFRKEGQNVTLSCEQNLNHDAMYWYRQDPGQGLRLIYYSQIVNDFQKGDIAEGYSVSREKKESFPLTVTSAQKNPTAFYLCASNAGTGPYNEQFFGPGTRLTVL.

This clonotype was recorded a few times. V gene TRBV18 combines with J gene TRBJ2-1, with a possible D match to TRBD2 (5 bases). Germline assignment: CDR1 KGHSH and CDR2 LQKENI. The CDR3 runs to 15 residues. Trimming pared 2 bases from V and 7 bases from J, leaving 15 bases between. The CDR3 reads CASSPVARSGNEQFF. The CDR3 nucleotides are TGTGCCAGCTCACCAGTGGCCCGCTCGGGGAATGAGCAGTTCTTC.

This sequence joins TRBV10-3 and TRBJ1-2, with D unclear. The CDR3 extends over 14 amino acids. The germline V gene has CDR1 ENHRY and CDR2 SYGVKD. V lost 2 bases, J lost 0 bases, and 7 bases lay in between. CDR3 sequence (DNA): TGTGCCATCAGTGAGCAGATTGCTAACTATGGCTACACCTTC. It translates to CAISEQIANYGYTF.